This entry describes one TCR beta chain. The read ends 3 residues shy of where the CDR3 ends; the end is completed using the germline J gene. The data originate from a study of T cells in women clearing cervical HPV infection. Study-wide context: With HLA typing for only a few women, HLA confounding remains possible.

This CDR3 contains 14 residues. Between the trimmed V and J ends, which lost 3 bases and 5 bases, there was a span of 13 bases. In germline, CDR1 is GTSNPN, CDR2 SVGIG (reference sequence). TCRdb keeps only in-frame clones here, not all; method: immunoSEQ multiplex PCR. The sample totals tens of thousands of clones; its top ten clones hold less than 40%. This rearrangement joins TRBV30 to TRBJ2-2; a weak D match, TRBD1 (5 bases). The sequenced material came from blood buffy coat. The source of this sequence is a woman aged 18 to 75 with a cervical HPV16 infection that either progressed to CIN3+ or cleared (not recorded which). The CDR3 sequence is CAWRVPGRTGELFF. The covered CDR3 bases are TGTGCCTGGAGGGTCCCAGGGCGGACCGGGGAG. The whole variable domain, filled in from reference TRBV30 and TRBJ2-2, reads SQTIHQWPATLVQPVGSPLSLECTVEGTSNPNLYWYRQAAGRGLQLLFYSVGIGQISSEVPQNLSASRPQDRQFILSSKKLLLSDSGFYLCAWRVPGRTGELFFGEGSRLTVL.